This T cell receptor beta chain appears in the sequencing data of a study of T cells in localized non-small cell lung cancer. Relative to its sample, this clone is medium-sized. The antigen is not known. Trimming pared 2 bases from V and 4 bases from J, leaving 11 bases between. This CDR3 has 13 amino acids. The germline CDR1 and CDR2 sequences are GTSNPN and SVGIG (reference sequence). Profiled with immunoSEQ multiplex PCR; TCRdb holds only in-frame clones, not every one. The data hold over 50,000 clones, with approximately 80% observed a single time. Study-wide results and caveats: Of the tissues analyzed, uninvolved adjacent lung showed maximal T cell clonality, greater than tumor. Heterogeneity remains possible because sequencing was limited to only one tumor region. Appearance in adjacent lung was seen for a median about 58 of the top 100 tumor clones.

The sequence was collected from a man aged 35 to 70 with stage III lung adenocarcinoma. The sequenced sample was peripheral blood mononuclear cells, obtained before any cancer treatment. The chain couples TRBV30 to TRBJ1-1; D gene uncertain. CDR3 residues: CAWSLAGGTEAFF. In nucleotides, the CDR3 is TGTGCCTGGAGTTTGGCAGGTGGCACTGAAGCTTTCTTT.